This T cell receptor beta chain was captured by sequencing in a study of identical twins. With regard to this clonotype: As yet, its antigen is unknown.

Study-wide points: Carriage of fewer insertions was seen in abundant cord blood beta clonotypes, whereas memory repertoires showed none.

TCRdb independently ran MiXCR on the 5' RACE reads; one entry per CDR3 protein. The repertoire includes about 890,000 distinct CDR3 sequences, 12% of them detected once, and around 1.5% sits in the top ten. The data were also submitted as part of a second study, on yellow fever vaccine responses in identical twins.

Sequences were obtained from PBMCs. This sequence originates from a woman younger than 30 in good health.

CDR3 nucleotide sequence: TGTGCCAGCAGCGAACCTAGCGGGAGTGCCTACGAGCAGTACTTC. Translation gives CASSEPSGSAYEQYF. The J gene is TRBJ2-7, the V gene TRBV28; 10 bases are shared with TRBD2. V was clipped by 6 bases and J by 2 bases; unmatched bases: 7. The CDR3 extends over 15 amino acids. Germline values: CDR1 MDHEN, CDR2 SYDVKM.